The sample holds a few counts of the clone carrying this T cell receptor (beta chain). This record belongs to a study of T-cell memory formation after mild COVID-19. The overall study: Across donors, TCR clusters were largely donor specific.

Amplification by 5'RACE using constant-segment primers produced TCR alpha and TCR beta cDNA libraries that carried sample barcodes and UMIs. One entry per CDR3 protein, called by TCRdb with MiXCR from the 5' RACE reads. The sample carries about 200,000 distinct CDR3 sequences, about 9.2% recorded once. Deletions cut 5 bases from V and 8 bases from J, with 15 bases between. CDR1 is LGHDT and CDR2 is YNNKEL in the germline V gene (reference sequence). The CDR3 extends over 13 amino acids. Sequences were obtained from PBMCs or a T cell subset sorted from them (not recorded which). This receptor was obtained from a man between 18 and 29 years old who had mild COVID-19 (a few samples of this study predate the infection). Cell type and time point are not known. The V and J genes are TRBV3-1 and TRBJ1-2; D perhaps matches TRBD1 (5 bases). The DNA for the CDR3 is TGTGCCAGCAGCTTCCAGGGAATTGGCGGCTACACCTTC. Its protein product is CASSFQGIGGYTF.